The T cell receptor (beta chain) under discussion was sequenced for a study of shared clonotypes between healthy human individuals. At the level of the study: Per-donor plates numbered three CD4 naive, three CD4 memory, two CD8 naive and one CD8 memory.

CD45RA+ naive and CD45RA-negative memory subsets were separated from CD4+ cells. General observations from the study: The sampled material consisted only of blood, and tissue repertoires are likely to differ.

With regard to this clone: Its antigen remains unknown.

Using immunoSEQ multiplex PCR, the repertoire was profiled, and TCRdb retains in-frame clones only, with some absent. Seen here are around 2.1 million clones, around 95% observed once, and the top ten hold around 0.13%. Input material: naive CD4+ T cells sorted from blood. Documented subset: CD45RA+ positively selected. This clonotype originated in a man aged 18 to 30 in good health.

The chain's CDR3 is CATKTGGVTYEQYF. The CDR3 nucleotides read TGCGCCACCAAGACAGGAGGAGTCACCTACGAGCAGTACTTC. This chain joins TRBV10-2 and TRBJ2-7; D perhaps matches TRBD1 (6 bases). Germline V gene sequence: CDR1 WSHSY, CDR2 SAAADI. CDR3 length: 14 residues. The V end lost 10 bases, the J end lost 2 bases, and 18 bases lay between the germline ends.